One sample yielded the 22 T cell receptor beta chains listed below, sequenced in a study of blood T cells in healthy people across ages. Next came a second PCR, run for about 6 to 11 cycles, which used a sample-barcoded 5' primer along with a J-beta primer mix. TCRdb redid the calling of the 5' RACE reads with MiXCR, one entry per CDR3 protein. There are about 970,000 distinct CDR3 sequences in the sample; about 51% occur only once, and 20% to 25% lies in the top ten. The specimen sequenced was blood. The receptors come from a woman aged 55-75 years in good health.

The chain links TRBV21-1 to TRBJ2-7; no check of the table's D call, TRBD1, against the DNA was made. TRBV21-1 is described as a pseudogene. CDR3 length: 17 amino acids. The CDR3 region has the DNA TGTGCCAGCAGCAAAGGGGACCCTTTTGGGAGCTCCTACGAGCAGTACTTC. This encodes CASSKGDPFGSSYEQYF.

V gene TRBV20-1 combines with J gene TRBJ2-7; D gene uncertain. Trimming pared 3 bases from V and 2 bases from J, leaving 11 bases between. The CDR3 is 13 residues long. Germline V gene lookup returns CDR1 DFQATT and CDR2 SNEGSKA (reference sequence). CDR3 in amino acids: CSASAREPYEQYF. The CDR3 nucleotides read TGCAGTGCTAGCGCGAGAGAGCCCTACGAGCAGTACTTC.

The rearrangement links TRBV20-1 to TRBJ1-1; D uncertain. Germline CDR1 and CDR2: DFQATT and SNEGSKA (reference sequence). The ends were cut back, 6 bases at V and 0 bases at J, with 17 bases in the middle. The CDR3 consists of 15 residues. The CDR3, as DNA: TGCAGTGCGGACCCGGGAGCCAAAGTGAACACTGAAGCTTTCTTT. This gives the protein CSADPGAKVNTEAFF.

The chain joins TRBV3-1 to TRBJ2-1; D gene uncertain. Germline CDR1 is LGHDT and CDR2 is YNNKEL (reference sequence). The CDR3 spans 11 residues. V lost 2 bases and J lost 13, with 9 bases in between. Here the CDR3 reads CASSQLETQFF. The CDR3 DNA reads TGTGCCAGCAGCCAATTGGAGACCCAGTTCTTC.

In DNA form, the CDR3 reads TGTGCCAGCAGCTTAGCGAGCGGGAGGGCCTCAGAGACCCAGTTCTTC. The encoded protein is CASSLASGRASETQFF. This rearrangement joins TRBV7-2 to TRBJ2-1; 10 bases map to TRBD2. The ends lost 0 bases at V and 13 bases at J; junction bases unmatched: 12. This CDR3 has 16 amino acids. Germline CDR1 SGHTA, CDR2 FQGNSA.

The chain has TRBV7-2 and TRBJ2-1; maybe TRBD1 (6 bases). V lost 0 bases, J lost 6 bases, and 9 bases lay in between. The CDR3 sequence is 14 residues long. Germline V gene data show CDR1 as SGHTA and CDR2 as FQGNSA. The CDR3 spells CASSLALTGNEQFF. CDR3 DNA: TGTGCCAGCAGCTTAGCGCTGACAGGCAATGAGCAGTTCTTC.

The chain has TRBV20-1 and TRBJ1-2, with D unresolved. Trimming removed 4 bases from V and 3 bases from J, with 12 bases in between. The CDR3 has 13 amino acids. Germline V gene lookup returns CDR1 DFQATT and CDR2 SNEGSKA (reference sequence). This chain's CDR3 is CSATATQHYGYTF. In DNA form, the CDR3 reads TGCAGTGCTACCGCCACTCAACACTATGGCTACACCTTC.

This clonotype has just a few counts. V usage is TRBV20-1 and J usage is TRBJ2-4; D might be TRBD2 (6 bases). Matching the DNA end better, TRBJ2-7 makes the J call doubtful. CDR1 and CDR2 from the germline V gene are DFQATT and SNEGSKA (reference sequence). CDR3 size: 14 residues. CDR3 nucleotide sequence: TGCAGTGCTCGATCATTGGCGGGACGGTACGAGCAGTACTTC. Translated, it gives CSARSLAGRYEQYF.

This chain connects TRBV27 to TRBJ1-6; TRBD1 aligns across 11 bases. Germline V gene lookup returns CDR1 MNHEY and CDR2 SMNVEV (reference sequence). This CDR3 region has 14 residues. The junction had 6 bases not matched to a gene; V was cut back by 8 bases and J by 9 bases. The CDR3 coding sequence is TGTGCCAGCCCCGGGGGGACAGGGGGTTCACCCCTCCACTTT. Translating gives CASPGGTGGSPLHF.

This clonotype was found once. The rearrangement uses TRBV6-1 and TRBJ2-1; 10 bases map to TRBD1. After removal of 8 bases from V and 6 bases from J, the junction contained 4 bases not matched to a gene. This CDR3 is 13 amino acids long. CDR1 is MNHNS, CDR2 SASEGT, per germline. CDR3 loop: CASRDRGRNEQFF. Written as DNA, the CDR3 is TGTGCCAGCCGGGACAGGGGTCGCAATGAGCAGTTCTTC.

The chain has TRBV20-1 and TRBJ1-4; 8 positions match TRBD1. CDR3 length: 14 residues. Germline trimming cut 5 bases from V and 8 bases from J; bases unmatched to any gene: 10. The germline V gene has CDR1 DFQATT and CDR2 SNEGSKA (reference sequence). CDR3 coding DNA: TGCAGTGCTGGAGTCCCAGGACAGGGAGAAAAACTGTTTTTT. Translation: CSAGVPGQGEKLFF.

This clonotype was observed a handful of times. The rearrangement links TRBV13 to TRBJ2-1, with TRBD2 as a possible D gene (6 bases). Germline CDR1 reads PRHDT; CDR2 reads FYEKMQ (reference sequence). Trimming took 5 bases from V and 2 from J, leaving 13 bases between them. The CDR3 sequence is 15 residues long. This CDR3 is CASSPLGGTYNEQFF. CDR3 coding DNA: TGTGCCAGCAGCCCTCTCGGGGGAACCTACAATGAGCAGTTCTTC. The full variable domain, in which reference TRBV13 and TRBJ2-1 provide the parts outside the CDR3, is AAGVIQSPRHLIKEKRETATLKCYPIPRHDTVYWYQQGPGQDPQFLISFYEKMQSDKGSIPDRFSAQQFSDYHSELNMSSLELGDSALYFCASSPLGGTYNEQFFGPGTRLTVL.

This clonotype was seen at least ten times. CDR3 bases: TGTGCCAGCAGTTTATCTCGGACTAGCGAGAAACGGGAGTACTTC. Translating it yields CASSLSRTSEKREYF. The gene calls are TRBV27 and TRBJ2-7, with TRBD2 identical over 9 bases. CDR1 MNHEY and CDR2 SMNVEV come from the germline V gene (reference sequence). There are 15 residues in the CDR3. V lost 0 bases and J lost 11; bases outside the gene matches: 11.

This clonotype was picked up a small number of times. The chain carries TRBV10-3 and TRBJ2-7; 12 bases fit TRBD2. V shed 2 bases and J 4 bases; nucleotides not matched to a gene: 6. The CDR3 extends over 16 amino acids. Germline lookup yields CDR1 ENHRY and CDR2 SYGVKD. CDR3 bases: TGTGCCATCAGTGAGCATCGACTAGCGGGAGAGTACGAGCAGTACTTC. This gives the protein CAISEHRLAGEYEQYF.

This clonotype was seen only a few times. The V and J genes are TRBV28 and TRBJ2-5; D gene unclear. V lost 6 bases and J lost 2, with 13 bases in between. From germline, CDR1 is MDHEN and CDR2 SYDVKM. The CDR3 spans 14 residues. The DNA for the CDR3 is TGTGCCAGCAGCCCCGGTTCTAAGCAAGAGACCCAGTACTTC. It encodes CASSPGSKQETQYF.

This sequence joins TRBV24-1 and TRBJ2-1; TRBD1 agrees at 9 bases. Germline V gives CDR1 KGHDR, CDR2 SFDVKD. The CDR3 is made up of 17 amino acids. J lost 1 base, V lost 3 bases, and 6 bases had no gene match. The CDR3 region is CATSDPRTGVSYNEQFF. The CDR3 DNA reads as TGTGCCACCAGTGATCCCAGGACAGGGGTTTCCTACAATGAGCAGTTCTTC.

CDR3 DNA: TGCGCCAGCAGCTCCTCCGGTAGCGGGAGTGCAGAGACCCAGTACTTC. The encoded protein is CASSSSGSGSAETQYF. V and J are TRBV5-1 and TRBJ2-5; 9 bases fit TRBD2. CDR3 length: 16 amino acids. V shed 3 bases, J shed 4 bases, and the junction held 10 bases outside the gene matches. Per the germline V gene, CDR1 is SGHRS and CDR2 is YFSETQ.

The genes are TRBV7-8 and TRBJ2-1; 7 bases line up with TRBD2. V shed 3 bases and J 4 bases; nucleotides not matched to a gene: 18. CDR1 and CDR2 (germline): SGHVS, FQNEAQ. The CDR3 contains 19 residues. Written as DNA, the CDR3 is TGTGCCAGCAGCTTTGGGCGGGAGCTCGGAGTTGGCGAATACAATGAGCAGTTCTTC. It translates to CASSFGRELGVGEYNEQFF.

Turning to this clonotype: This sequence may be a read error, since a much larger clone differs from it by one base. Here the CDR3 reads CSAEASGGPSYEQYF. In nucleotides, the CDR3 is TGCAGTGCTGAGGCTAGCGGGGGCCCTTCCTACGAGCAGTACTTC. This chain uses TRBV20-1 with TRBJ2-7, with 10 bases lining up with TRBD2. This CDR3 region has 15 residues. J gave up 1 base and V 5 bases, and 8 bases lay outside the gene matches. Germline V CDR1 and CDR2: DFQATT, SNEGSKA (reference sequence).

This clonotype turned up a few times. Written as DNA, the CDR3 is TGTGCCAGCAGCCAAGTGTCGGGTACAGATACGCAGTATTTT. It specifies CASSQVSGTDTQYF. The V and J genes are TRBV4-2 and TRBJ2-3; D uncertain. Trimming removed 1 base from V and 3 bases from J, with 8 bases in between. The length of the CDR3 is 14 residues. Germline V gene sequence: CDR1 LGHNA, CDR2 YNFKEQ.

This clonotype was counted at least ten times. The V gene is TRBV5-1, the J gene TRBJ2-7; D is uncertain. Germline assignment: CDR1 SGHRS and CDR2 YFSETQ. V shed 2 bases and J shed 2 bases, with 8 bases lying between them. This CDR3 is 13 amino acids long. The CDR3 reads CASSFDLTYEQYF. CDR3 bases: TGCGCCAGCAGCTTCGACTTAACCTACGAGCAGTACTTC.

The gene calls are TRBV6-5 and TRBJ2-1; D uncertain. Trimming shortened V by 9 bases and J by 6 bases, and 18 bases separated the two germline ends. This CDR3 spans 14 amino acids. Germline V gene lookup returns CDR1 MNHEY and CDR2 SVGAGI. CDR3 nucleotide sequence: TGTGCCAGTAGAGACGACGGCCTGGTCAATGAGCAGTTCTTC. Translation gives CASRDDGLVNEQFF.